This TCR beta chain was observed in a study of blood T cell repertoires in COVID-19. Study-level information: T cells, B-cell-depleted T cells, or PBMCs provided the cDNA or gDNA that served as material.

Germline V gene lookup returns CDR1 MNHNS and CDR2 SASEGT. There are 14 residues in the CDR3. Trimming stripped 3 bases from V and 1 base from J, with 10 bases between. In the original analysis: Estimation of nucleated cell counts was performed using reference gene primer amplification. The repertoire was sequenced with immunoSEQ multiplex PCR; TCRdb's copy has only in-frame clones and lacks some. V, J and clone size were drawn from that table, and D and trimming were deduced from the DNA. The sample consists of 80,000 or so clones, about 85% of them appearing once. The chain has TRBV6-1 and TRBJ2-7; no definite D call. The sample comprised peripheral blood. The sequence was obtained from a human donor in a cohort sampled during active COVID-19. CDR3: CASSEGPQSYEQYF. The CDR3 DNA is TGTGCCAGCAGTGAGGGCCCGCAGTCCTACGAGCAGTACTTC.